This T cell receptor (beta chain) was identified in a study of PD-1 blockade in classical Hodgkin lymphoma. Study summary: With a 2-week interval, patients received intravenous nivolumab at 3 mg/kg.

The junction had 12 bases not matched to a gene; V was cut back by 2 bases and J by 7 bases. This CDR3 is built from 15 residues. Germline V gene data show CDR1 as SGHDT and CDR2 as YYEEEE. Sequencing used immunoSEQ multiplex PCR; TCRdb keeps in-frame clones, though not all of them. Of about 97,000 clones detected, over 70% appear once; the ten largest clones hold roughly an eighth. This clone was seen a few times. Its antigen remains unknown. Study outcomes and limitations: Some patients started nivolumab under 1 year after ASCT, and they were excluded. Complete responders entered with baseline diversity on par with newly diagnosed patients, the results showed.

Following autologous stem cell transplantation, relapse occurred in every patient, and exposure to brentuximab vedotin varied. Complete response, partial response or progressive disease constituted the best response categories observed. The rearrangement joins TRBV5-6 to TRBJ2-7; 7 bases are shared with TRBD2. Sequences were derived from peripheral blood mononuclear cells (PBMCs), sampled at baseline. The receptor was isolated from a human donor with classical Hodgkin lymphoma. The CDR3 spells CASSLAAGLLWEQYF. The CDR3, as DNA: TGTGCCAGCAGCTTAGCAGCGGGACTATTGTGGGAGCAGTACTTC.